A single sample is the source of the 22 T cell receptor beta chains below, sequenced in a study of T cells in localized non-small cell lung cancer. Libraries were prepared by immunoSEQ multiplex PCR; TCRdb keeps only in-frame clonotypes and omits some of them. The sample has more than 3,500 clones, roughly 24% seen once; the top ten hold 25% to 35%. The specimen comprised lung tumor tissue, sampled before any cancer treatment. The source of these receptors is a woman aged 35 to 70 with stage I lung adenocarcinoma.

The rearrangement joins TRBV10-2 to TRBJ2-7, with TRBD1 as a possible D gene (6 bases). The CDR3 has 14 residues. V lost 7 bases and J lost 3, with 16 bases in between. Germline loops: CDR1 WSHSY, CDR2 SAAADI. CDR3 nucleotide sequence: TGCGCCAGCACTAAGGGGACAATTGACTACGAGCAGTACTTC. Translated, it gives CASTKGTIDYEQYF.

J is TRBJ2-1 and V is TRBV25-1; the match to TRBD1 covers 9 bases. This CDR3 comprises 15 residues. J gave up 4 bases and V 6 bases, and 7 bases lay outside the gene matches. CDR1 is MGHDK and CDR2 is SYGVNS in the germline V gene. DNA of the CDR3: TGTGCCAGCAGATCAACAGGGGGCGCGTACAATGAGCAGTTCTTC. Translated, it gives CASRSTGGAYNEQFF. Full variable domain (missing parts from reference TRBV25-1 and TRBJ2-1): EADIYQTPRYLVIGTGKKITLECSQTMGHDKMYWYQQDPGMELHLIHYSYGVNSTEKGDLSSESTVSRIRTEHFPLTLESARPSHTSQYLCASRSTGGAYNEQFFGPGTRLTVL.

V gene TRBV29-1 combines with J gene TRBJ2-7; D call uncertain. Germline assignment: CDR1 SQVTM and CDR2 ANQGSEA. This CDR3 comprises 15 residues. Trimming shortened V by 0 bases and J by 3 bases, and 15 bases separated the two germline ends. DNA of the CDR3: TGCAGCGTTGAAGACTCTAGGCAGCTAAACTACGAGCAGTACTTC. Its protein product is CSVEDSRQLNYEQYF.

This clone was picked up a small number of times. CDR3 in DNA: TGTGCCAGCAGCCCACGACTAGCGGGTTTGAATGAGCAGTTCTTC. Encoded protein: CASSPRLAGLNEQFF. The chain couples TRBV11-3 to TRBJ2-1; 10 nucleotides align to TRBD2. Germline lookup yields CDR1 SGHNT and CDR2 YENEEA. Germline trimming cut 5 bases from V and 7 bases from J; bases unmatched to any gene: 8. The length of the CDR3 is 15 residues.

This clone turned up a few times. The V call is TRBV28, the J call TRBJ2-1; D is unclear. Trimming stripped 6 bases from V and 2 bases from J, with 8 bases between. The CDR3 is made up of 13 amino acids. Germline assignment: CDR1 MDHEN and CDR2 SYDVKM. The CDR3 reads CASRAMTYNEQFF. In nucleotides, the CDR3 is TGTGCCAGCAGAGCTATGACCTACAATGAGCAGTTCTTC.

By proportion, this clone is medium-sized (0.01 to 0.1%). The chain uses TRBV4-1 and TRBJ2-1; 9 bases map to TRBD2. This CDR3 has 15 amino acids. The V gene's germline CDR1 is MGHRA and CDR2 YSYEKL. V shed 4 bases, J shed 0 bases, and the junction held 1 base outside the gene matches. This CDR3 is CASSRLAASYNEQFF. In DNA, the CDR3 is TGCGCCAGCAGCCGACTAGCGGCCTCCTACAATGAGCAGTTCTTC.

The gene calls are TRBV19 and TRBJ1-5; the D is unclear. The CDR3 extends over 14 amino acids. Germline V gene lookup returns CDR1 LNHDA and CDR2 SQIVND (reference sequence). With 2 bases removed from V and 7 bases from J, the gap between germline ends came to 12 bases. The CDR3 DNA reads TGTGCCAGTAGTATAACCCTCTCGGGGCAGCCCCAGCATTTT. This codes for CASSITLSGQPQHF. Full variable domain (outside the CDR3, taken from reference TRBV19 and TRBJ1-5): DGGITQSPKYLFRKEGQNVTLSCEQNLNHDAMYWYRQDPGQGLRLIYYSQIVNDFQKGDIAEGYSVSREKKESFPLTVTSAQKNPTAFYLCASSITLSGQPQHFGDGTRLSIL.

The chain couples TRBV22-1 to TRBJ2-4; TRBD2, the D gene given by the table, was not confirmed from the DNA. TRBV22-1 is annotated as a pseudogene. CDR3 size: 19 residues. This CDR3 is CASRPRSGGISMAKNIQYF. The CDR3 DNA follows: TGTGCCAGCAGACCCCGTAGCGGGGGGATTTCAATGGCCAAAAACATTCAGTACTTC.

The genes are TRBV2 and TRBJ2-7; weak D call: TRBD2 (5 bases). The CDR3 covers 14 residues. The germline V gene has CDR1 SNHLY and CDR2 FYNNEI. Trimming stripped 6 bases from V and 2 bases from J, with 14 bases between. The CDR3 spells CASSARGAAYEQYF. Here the CDR3 DNA reads TGTGCCAGCAGCGCACGGGGAGCGGCCTACGAGCAGTACTTC.

The rearrangement links TRBV5-1 to TRBJ1-1, with D uncertain. Germline loops: CDR1 SGHRS, CDR2 YFSETQ. CDR3 length equals 14 residues. Trimming took off 3 bases at V and 0 bases at J, with 9 bases between the two ends. This CDR3 is CASSSQGLNTEAFF. The CDR3 DNA reads TGCGCCAGCAGCTCCCAAGGGCTGAACACTGAAGCTTTCTTT.

The chain couples TRBV11-3 to TRBJ1-6; weak D call: TRBD1 (5 bases). The CDR3 consists of 15 residues. V was shortened by 3 bases and J by 3 bases, with 9 bases between the two germline ends. Germline loops: CDR1 SGHNT, CDR2 YENEEA. CDR3: CASSLVRDYNSPLHF. The CDR3 bases are TGTGCCAGCAGCTTGGTCAGGGACTATAATTCACCCCTCCACTTT.

The chain employs TRBV6-8 and TRBJ2-3; D gene ambiguous. The CDR3 length is 14 residues. Germline lookup yields CDR1 MNHGY and CDR2 SAAAGT. Trimming took off 2 bases at V and 1 base at J, with 7 bases between the two ends. The CDR3 protein is CASSYRAGTDTQYF. For the CDR3, the DNA is TGTGCCAGCAGTTACCGGGCCGGCACAGATACGCAGTATTTT.

Here the CDR3 reads CASSPTHRDTHGYTF. As DNA, the CDR3 is TGTGCCAGCAGTCCAACCCACCGGGACACTCATGGCTACACCTTC. V gene TRBV25-1 combines with J gene TRBJ1-2, with D maybe TRBD1 (6 bases). Germline assignment: CDR1 MGHDK and CDR2 SYGVNS. Trimming took off 5 bases at V and 6 bases at J, with 19 bases between the two ends. This CDR3 region has 15 residues.

The rearrangement joins TRBV18 to TRBJ1-3; D remains ambiguous. There are 15 residues in the CDR3. V was trimmed by 3 bases and J by 2 bases, leaving 11 bases between them. Germline CDR1 and CDR2: KGHSH and LQKENI. The CDR3 region has the DNA TGTGCCAGCTCACCCGACTTCACAGCTGGAAACACCATATATTTT. Amino acid sequence: CASSPDFTAGNTIYF.

In this sample, this clone turned up a few times. The gene calls are TRBV23-1 and TRBJ2-5; possibly TRBD1 for D (6 bases). TRBV23-1 is flagged as an ORF with uncertain function. Trimming took off 6 bases at V and 3 bases at J, with 20 bases between the two ends. The CDR3 covers 16 residues. The CDR3 loop reads CASSPLGQGTKETQYF. In nucleotides, the CDR3 is TGCGCCAGCAGCCCCCTCGGGCAGGGGACGAAAGAGACCCAGTACTTC.

This clone was seen a few times. The chain has TRBV25-1 and TRBJ1-1; D not certain. Germline lookup yields CDR1 MGHDK and CDR2 SYGVNS. V gave up 5 bases and J gave up 11 bases, with 21 bases separating them. This CDR3 is built from 14 residues. This chain's CDR3 is CASSKTSGRESAFF. CDR3 in DNA: TGTGCCAGCAGTAAAACGTCGGGTAGGGAGAGTGCTTTCTTT.

This clone counts as large. J is TRBJ1-1 and V is TRBV9; 11 bases line up with TRBD1. Per the germline V gene, CDR1 is SGDLS and CDR2 is YYNGEE. This CDR3 comprises 13 residues. V was pared by 5 bases and J by 5 bases, with 2 bases of the junction left unmatched. The CDR3 DNA follows: TGTGCCAGCAGTGGGGACAGGGGGACTGAAGCTTTCTTT. Translated, it gives CASSGDRGTEAFF.

The V and J genes are TRBV28 and TRBJ1-1; TRBD1 aligns across 9 bases. V lost 5 bases, J lost 5 bases, and 6 bases stayed unmatched. Looked up from germline, CDR1 is MDHEN and CDR2 is SYDVKM. This CDR3 region has 14 residues. This CDR3 reads CASSPWTGETEAFF. The CDR3 coding sequence is TGTGCCAGCAGTCCATGGACAGGGGAAACTGAAGCTTTCTTT.

In this sample, this clone turned up a few times. The chain recombines TRBV7-2 with TRBJ1-1, with D perhaps matching TRBD1 (5 bases). This CDR3 contains 16 residues. Germline values: CDR1 SGHTA, CDR2 FQGNSA. Trimming stripped 5 bases from V and 0 bases from J, with 16 bases between. The CDR3, as DNA: TGTGCCAGCAGCCCTTTGCACAGGACTTTGAACACTGAAGCTTTCTTT. Translation: CASSPLHRTLNTEAFF.

This clone was seen a handful of times. J is TRBJ1-5 and V is TRBV19; 9 positions agree with TRBD1. V was pared by 5 bases and J by 6 bases, with 2 bases of the junction left unmatched. The CDR3 is 13 amino acids. Germline CDR1 and CDR2: LNHDA and SQIVND (reference sequence). The CDR3 region has the DNA TGTGCCAGTAGTCTGGACAGGGGTCAGCCCCAGCATTTT. It encodes CASSLDRGQPQHF.

This clone appeared a few times. The chain carries TRBV12-5 and TRBJ1-5; D is undetermined. Trimming pared 4 bases from V and 2 bases from J, leaving 6 bases between. Germline V gene lookup returns CDR1 LGHNT and CDR2 FRNRAP. The CDR3 is 13 amino acids. The CDR3, as DNA: TGTGCTAGTGGTTATGAGGGCAATCAGCCCCAGCATTTT. It specifies CASGYEGNQPQHF. The whole variable domain, filled in from reference TRBV12-5 and TRBJ1-5, reads DARVTQTPRHKVTEMGQEVTMRCQPILGHNTVFWYRQTMMQGLELLAYFRNRAPLDDSGMPKDRFSAEMPDATLATLKIQPSEPRDSAVYFCASGYEGNQPQHFGDGTRLSIL.

Within the sample, this clone is medium-sized. V and J are TRBV6-8 and TRBJ1-4; D is ambiguous. Trimming cost V 6 bases and J 8 bases, with 19 bases left between them. The CDR3 sequence is 15 residues long. Per germline, CDR1 MNHGY and CDR2 SAAAGT. The CDR3 DNA follows: TGTGCCAGCAGGCGGGGTCTCGACCGTGGGGAAAAACTGTTTTTT. Translated, it gives CASRRGLDRGEKLFF.